The present TCR beta chain was sequenced within a study of blood T cell repertoires in COVID-19. TCRdb keeps only in-frame clones here, not all; method: immunoSEQ multiplex PCR. Of a few hundred thousand clones in the sample, approximately 90% were seen once. Those enrolled, adults aged roughly 18 to 89 years, came from about two dozen US areas. This sequence was found in a man aged 30-40 years who had recovered from COVID-19. Material: PBMCs or T cells enriched from blood (not recorded which).

Here the CDR3 DNA reads TGTGCCACCAGCAGAGATCCTGTCAGGGGGCTAGCCAAAAACATTCAGTACTTC. Its protein is CATSRDPVRGLAKNIQYF. The rearrangement uses TRBV15 and TRBJ2-4; 8 bases match TRBD1. Germline CDR1 and CDR2: LNHNV and YYDKDF (reference sequence). This CDR3 contains 18 residues. The J segment lost 0 bases and the V segment lost 0 bases, leaving 7 bases of the junction unmatched.